The source of this T cell receptor beta chain is a study of T cell responses to AZD1222 COVID-19 vaccine. V shed 7 bases and J shed 9 bases, with 10 bases lying between them. The CDR3 is 11 residues long. Germline V gene sequence: CDR1 DFQATT, CDR2 SNEGSKA (reference sequence). Assay: immunoSEQ multiplex PCR; the TCRdb copy retains only in-frame clones and omits some. The sample holds about 80,000 clones; 85% to 95% are singletons and the top ten take roughly 8%. Study observations and caveats: Two AZD1222 doses significantly raised spike-specific TCR breadth and depth over controls.

This clone was detected a few times. Antigen: not known. The clonotype was recovered from an adult who received the AZD1222 COVID-19 vaccine. The starting material was peripheral blood, obtained 28 days after the second AZD1222 dose. The chain uses TRBV20-1 and TRBJ1-6; a weak D match, TRBD1 (5 bases). DNA of the CDR3: TGCAGTGTGCAGGGAGGTTCACCCCTCCACTTT. Translation gives CSVQGGSPLHF.